The rows below give T cell receptor beta chains drawn from one sample of a study of tumor and adjacent non-tumor tissue in lung cancer. Via MiXCR, TCRdb re-called the multiplex PCR reads, giving one row per CDR3 protein. The repertoire holds about 67,000 distinct CDR3 sequences, around 82% seen once, with 40% to 55% in the top ten. Sequenced: distant non-tumor lung tissue. The source of these receptors is a man aged 60 to 75 with non-small cell lung cancer. Both conserved end residues are part of each CDR3. Fields, in order: V gene, J gene, CDR3 protein.

TRBV6-5	TRBJ2-3	CAGNSQTGSSRDTQYF
TRBV4-2	TRBJ2-1	CASSQDLHVPEQFF
TRBV6-1	TRBJ2-5	CASSPQGGETQYF
TRBV5-4	TRBJ2-3	CPNRPIQREPGDTQYF
TRBV2	TRBJ1-1	CACNQGNTKAFF
TRBV30	TRBJ2-3	CAWGVGGIGDTQYF
TRBV7-9	TRBJ2-1	CASSLDPAGGESDEQFF
TRBV29-1	TRBJ1-1	CSVGGHSTEAFF
TRBV28	TRBJ1-5	CASSWARGSNQPQHF
TRBV6-5	TRBJ2-6	CASSYMLSGANVLTF
TRBV6-5	TRBJ1-2	CASNRTQLTGGDYGYTF
TRBV5-1	TRBJ2-5	CTSSYPRGPQTETRYF
TRBV6-5	TRBJ2-7	CAISRTRSSYEQYF
TRBV6-2/TRBV6-3	TRBJ1-6	CASSLTGEWSPLHF
TRBV11-2	TRBJ2-5	CASSTSDGQETHYF
TRBV6-7	TRBJ2-1	CASRNGWRGGYNEQFF
TRBV12-5	TRBJ2-1	CASGSYSSGRDHSYNEQFF
TRBV28	TRBJ2-3	CASSFPLEQPGQRSTDTQYF
TRBV19	TRBJ1-2	CASSTYEGESGLIYGYTF
TRBV6-6	TRBJ2-1	CASRGRGVYNEQFF
TRBV28	TRBJ1-5	CASREGAGQPQHF
TRBV11-1	TRBJ2-2	CASNYTSSIGKLFF
TRBV6-2/TRBV6-3	TRBJ1-5	CASNPIGEGDQSQHF
TRBV4-1	TRBJ1-2	CASTSSSGGGMNYGYTF
TRBV4-1	TRBJ2-5	CASSPDREWETQYF
TRBV7-9	TRBJ2-3	CTSSLGASVLLSTDTQYF
TRBV29-1	TRBJ1-1	CSVKRVNTEAFF
TRBV11-1	TRBJ2-2	CASSYISDIGKLFF
TRBV6-1	TRBJ2-5	CASSGLQETQYF
TRBV14	TRBJ2-4	CARSQDRLAGVGNIKYF
TRBV6-5	TRBJ2-7	CASKGWQHYEQYF
TRBV28	TRBJ2-7	CASSFSSAPQTQYF
TRBV24-1	TRBJ2-7	CATSDPYEQYF
TRBV7-9	TRBJ1-6	CASIKGPGRGLLLHF
TRBV13	TRBJ2-7	CAISTLAGSSYEQYF
TRBV11-3	TRBJ2-5	CASSLPPGGQETQYF
TRBV4-2	TRBJ2-1	CTSSLGTINEQSF
TRBV20-1	TRBJ2-1	CSTRLAGGVSNEQFF
TRBV27	TRBJ1-1	CAISLSGFGGHTEAFF
TRBV20-1	TRBJ2-1	CSAQGFSGSLHEQFF
TRBV28	TRBJ2-4	CACSLYPLVKNIQYF
TRBV5-5	TRBJ2-1	CASSLVGRANEQFF
TRBV5-6	TRBJ2-7	CASSLVGTYEQYF
TRBV7-9	TRBJ2-7	CASSGGTSRSGQYF
TRBV28	TRBJ2-7	CASSRLRDRGNEQYF
TRBV6-6	TRBJ1-5	CASSDRGGQPQHF
TRBV29-1	TRBJ2-3	CSIVAGAGSADTQCF
TRBV6-5	TRBJ2-1	CPSTWGSTNEQFF
TRBV28	TRBJ2-1	CASSLGGKYNEQFF
TRBV6-2/TRBV6-3	TRBJ1-2	CASSYPGTGDYGYMF
TRBV7-9	TRBJ1-1	CANSLRGGTEAFF
TRBV11-2	TRBJ2-1	CASSYGTSGLDEQLF
TRBV6-5	TRBJ2-3	CAIRPGVSTDTHYF
TRBV6-1	TRBJ1-2	CASSVVADGAYGYIF
TRBV10-3	TRBJ2-7	CAISEAPSGDPYEQYF
TRBV12-3/TRBV12-4	TRBJ2-7	CASSFLGSSSEQYF
TRBV20-1	TRBJ2-5	CRATLTTRQETQYF
TRBV5-1	.	CASSTDRGLINQPQYF
TRBV6-6	TRBJ1-1	CASPSRRADTEALF
TRBV6-6	TRBJ2-3	CASSYSLYDTQYF